Each of the 11 T cell receptor beta chains below was sequenced from the same sample in a study of shared clonotypes between healthy human individuals. This table comes from immunoSEQ multiplex PCR, and its TCRdb copy is limited to in-frame clones, with some not included. The repertoire holds millions of clones, with roughly 91% as singletons. CD8 cells classed as naive were CD45RO-negative and positively selected for CCR7, excluding terminally differentiated effector memory CD45RA+ cells. The sequencing sample was made of naive CD8+ T cells from PBMCs. Source of these receptors: a man in his late teens or twenties in good health. Some clones in this sample may be carry-over from other donors' samples.

Note on this clone: The sample carries other DNA sequences with the same CDR3. The gene calls are TRBV19 and TRBJ2-1; D is perhaps TRBD1 or TRBD2 (5 bases each). The germline V gene has CDR1 LNHDA and CDR2 SQIVND (reference sequence). The CDR3 is 13 amino acids. Trimming removed 7 bases from V and 4 bases from J, with 11 bases in between. The CDR3 loop reads CASTTGTYNEQFF. CDR3 nucleotides: TGTGCCAGTACCACCGGGACGTACAATGAGCAGTTCTTC.

The chain combines TRBV5-5 with TRBJ1-5; TRBD1 is a possible D gene (5 bases). Trimming cost V 4 bases and J 6 bases, with 8 bases left between them. CDR3 size: 12 residues. CDR1 and CDR2 (germline): SGHKS, YYEKEE (reference sequence). CDR3 loop: CASSTGGQPQHF. CDR3 nucleotide sequence: TGTGCCAGCAGCACGGGGGGTCAGCCCCAGCATTTT. Using reference TRBV5-5 and TRBJ1-5 for the parts outside the CDR3, the full variable domain is DAGVTQSPTHLIKTRGQQVTLRCSPISGHKSVSWYQQVLGQGPQFIFQYYEKEERGRGNFPDRFSARQFPNYSSELNVNALLLGDSALYLCASSTGGQPQHFGDGTRLSIL.

V is TRBV5-1 and J is TRBJ2-7; 14 bases align to TRBD2. Germline CDR1 reads SGHRS; CDR2 reads YFSETQ. V shed 1 base, J shed 2 bases, and the junction held 5 bases outside the gene matches. The CDR3 runs 17 residues. The CDR3 region has the DNA TGCGCCAGCAGCTTGCCCCGACTAGCGGGAGGGCCCTACGAGCAGTACTTC. It yields the protein CASSLPRLAGGPYEQYF.

This sequence joins TRBV5-1 and TRBJ2-7; tentatively, D is TRBD1 (6 bases). Trimming shortened V by 4 bases and J by 3 bases, and 32 bases separated the two germline ends. The CDR3 runs to 20 residues. Germline V gene sequence: CDR1 SGHRS, CDR2 YFSETQ. CDR3 DNA: TGCGCCAGCAGCGCCAACCTTTGGGGGCCACCCGGGACCCCCAGCTACGAGCAGTACTTC. Its translation is CASSANLWGPPGTPSYEQYF. The complete variable domain, with remaining parts taken from reference TRBV5-1 and TRBJ2-7, reads KAGVTQTPRYLIKTRGQQVTLSCSPISGHRSVSWYQQTPGQGLQFLFEYFSETQRNKGNFPGRFSGRQFSNSRSEMNVSTLELGDSALYLCASSANLWGPPGTPSYEQYFGPGTRLTVT.

J is TRBJ1-1 and V is TRBV19; TRBD1 matches 12 bases. This CDR3 region has 18 residues. Germline lookup yields CDR1 LNHDA and CDR2 SQIVND (reference sequence). Trimming at V came to 6 bases and at J to 1 base, leaving 12 bases not matched to a gene. CDR3 region: CASRNPRWDRGRNTEAFF. The CDR3 region has the DNA TGTGCCAGTAGGAACCCCCGGTGGGACAGGGGGCGGAACACTGAAGCTTTCTTT.

The chain is built from TRBV6-4 and TRBJ2-7; 8 bases fit TRBD2. From germline, CDR1 is MRHNA and CDR2 SNTAGT. V dropped 3 bases and J dropped 12; count of bases not matched to a gene: 16. This CDR3 comprises 15 residues. The CDR3 protein is CASSERSGGPNRLYF. Written as DNA, the CDR3 is TGTGCCAGCAGTGAAAGGAGCGGGGGCCCTAATAGGTTGTACTTC.

The V and J genes are TRBV19 and TRBJ2-7; weak D call: TRBD1 (6 bases). Germline CDR1 and CDR2: LNHDA and SQIVND (reference sequence). CDR3 size: 14 residues. V was clipped by 5 bases and J by 1 base, with 12 bases between them. The CDR3 spells CASSFRGVSYEQYF. DNA of the CDR3: TGTGCCAGTAGTTTCAGGGGAGTTTCCTACGAGCAGTACTTC.

This clone was seen once. V usage is TRBV5-1 and J usage is TRBJ2-1; D unclear. This CDR3 is built from 14 residues. Trimming shortened V by 2 bases and J by 4 bases, and 10 bases separated the two germline ends. Germline lookup yields CDR1 SGHRS and CDR2 YFSETQ. The chain's CDR3 is CASSFTTRYNEQFF. The CDR3, as DNA: TGCGCCAGCAGCTTTACGACCCGATACAATGAGCAGTTCTTC.

The V gene is TRBV4-3, the J gene TRBJ1-4, with D uncertain. There are 15 residues in the CDR3. V lost 0 bases and J 8 bases, leaving 13 bases between the germline ends. The V gene's germline CDR1 is LGHNA and CDR2 YSLEER. The CDR3 reads CASSQDPGLGEKLFF. The CDR3 nucleotides are TGCGCCAGCAGCCAAGATCCCGGACTTGGCGAAAAACTGTTTTTT.

V usage is TRBV7-2 and J usage is TRBJ2-7; D ambiguous. CDR3 length: 16 residues. In germline, CDR1 is SGHTA, CDR2 FQGNSA. With 1 base removed from V and 6 bases from J, the gap between germline ends came to 19 bases. The CDR3 spells CASSLVYTGALGEQYF. CDR3 coding DNA: TGTGCCAGCAGCTTAGTCTACACCGGAGCCCTTGGCGAGCAGTACTTC. Filled out from reference TRBV7-2 and TRBJ2-7, the complete variable domain reads GAGVSQSPSNKVTEKGKDVELRCDPISGHTALYWYRQSLGQGLEFLIYFQGNSAPDKSGLPSDRFSAERTGGSVSTLTIQRTQQEDSAVYLCASSLVYTGALGEQYFGPGTRLTVT.

This clone was observed a single time. The genes are TRBV7-9 and TRBJ2-1; D might be TRBD2 (6 bases). Germline V lookup: CDR1 SEHNR, CDR2 FQNEAQ (reference sequence). Trimming removed 5 bases from V and 2 bases from J, with 13 bases in between. This CDR3 is 15 amino acids long. The CDR3 DNA sequence: TGTGCCAGCAGCGGGCGGGGCGGCCCCTACAATGAGCAGTTCTTC. Protein sequence: CASSGRGGPYNEQFF.